These T cell receptor beta chains were read from a single sample in a study of T cell changes during pregnancy in multiple sclerosis. Using immunoSEQ multiplex PCR, the repertoire was profiled, and TCRdb retains in-frame clones only, with some absent. Seen here are approximately 60,000 clones, 85% to 95% observed once, and the top ten hold 3% to 3.5%. The sequencing here drew on CD8+ T cells from peripheral blood mononuclear cells, taken in the third trimester of pregnancy. These receptors came from a female donor with multiple sclerosis, enrolled in a pregnancy study. Both conserved end residues are part of each CDR3. D genes are given only for firm matches. Clone size is given for some rows only: seen once, a few or many times, or a class if the clone is expanded.

.	.	TRBV7-9	TRBJ2-7	CASSPLTYEQYF	TGTGCCAGCAGCCCTTTAACCTACGAGCAGTACTTC
TRBD2	.	TRBV4-1	TRBJ2-1	CASSQGPTSGGNEQFF	TGCGCCAGCAGCCAAGGTCCGACTAGCGGGGGGAATGAGCAGTTCTTC
TRBD1	.	TRBV27	TRBJ1-4	CASSLIQGAEKLFF	TGTGCCAGCAGTTTGATCCAGGGGGCTGAAAAACTGTTTTTT
TRBD2	.	TRBV2	TRBJ2-7	CASSEAGLAYEQYF	TGTGCCAGCAGTGAAGCGGGACTAGCCTACGAGCAGTACTTC
TRBD2	.	TRBV10-1	TRBJ2-1	CASSESLAGGGDEQFF	TGCGCCAGCAGTGAGTCTTTAGCGGGAGGTGGGGATGAGCAGTTCTTC
.	.	TRBV6-1	TRBJ1-5	CASSAAGYGQPQHF	TGTGCCAGCAGTGCGGCGGGATATGGTCAGCCCCAGCATTTT
.	.	TRBV13	TRBJ1-4	CASSLGHPGATNEKLFF	TGTGCCAGCAGCTTAGGCCATCCGGGGGCAACTAATGAAAAACTGTTTTTT
TRBD2	.	TRBV27	TRBJ2-7	CASSFTSGRIYEQYF	TGTGCCAGCAGTTTTACTAGCGGGAGGATTTACGAGCAGTACTTC
TRBD1	.	TRBV2	TRBJ1-1	CASSVTTGTEAFF	TGTGCCAGCAGTGTTACGACAGGGACTGAAGCTTTCTTT
TRBD1	once	TRBV7-9	TRBJ2-5	CASSLRQGASETQYF	TGTGCCAGCAGCTTAAGGCAGGGGGCGAGTGAGACCCAGTACTTC
.	.	TRBV10-3	TRBJ2-5	CAIRGPGDETQYF	TGTGCCATCAGGGGGCCGGGAGATGAGACCCAGTACTTC
TRBD2	.	TRBV5-1	TRBJ2-7	CASGAGVTHEQYF	TGCGCCAGCGGTGCGGGAGTAACCCACGAGCAGTACTTC
TRBD1	.	TRBV5-4	TRBJ1-5	CASSRRGDNNQPQHF	TGTGCCAGCAGCCGCAGGGGGGATAACAATCAGCCCCAGCATTTT
TRBD2	.	TRBV5-1	TRBJ2-7	CASSLGSGSSYEQYF	TGCGCCAGCAGCTTGGGAAGCGGGAGCTCCTACGAGCAGTACTTC
.	.	TRBV7-6	TRBJ2-7	CASSPPPGSEQYF	TGTGCCAGCAGCCCACCACCGGGATCCGAGCAGTACTTC
TRBD2	.	TRBV30	TRBJ2-7	CAWSSGTSGRVPYEQYF	TGTGCCTGGAGTTCGGGGACTAGCGGGAGGGTCCCCTACGAGCAGTACTTC
.	.	TRBV28	TRBJ2-3	CASTPGTRDSTDTQYF	TGTGCCAGCACCCCGGGTACCCGAGACAGCACAGATACGCAGTATTTT
.	.	TRBV4-1	TRBJ1-5	CASSHQSGQNQPQHF	TGCGCCAGCAGCCATCAATCCGGACAAAATCAGCCCCAGCATTTT
TRBD1	.	TRBV5-1	TRBJ2-7	CASSLTPWTGGPYEQYF	TGCGCCAGCAGCTTGACTCCTTGGACAGGGGGACCTTACGAGCAGTACTTC
.	once	TRBV27	TRBJ2-7	CASSLFGGGGLYEQYF	TGTGCCAGCAGTTTATTTGGCGGAGGCGGGTTGTACGAGCAGTACTTC
TRBD1	.	TRBV5-1	TRBJ1-1	CASSLDGTGFSAEAFF	TGCGCCAGCAGCTTGGATGGGACAGGGTTTTCCGCTGAAGCTTTCTTT
TRBD2	.	TRBV10-1	TRBJ2-3	CASSADSGRDTQYF	TGCGCCAGCAGTGCGGATAGCGGGAGGGATACGCAGTATTTT
.	.	TRBV5-1	TRBJ1-1	CASSFGAGALEAFF	TGCGCCAGCAGCTTTGGGGCAGGGGCTCTTGAAGCTTTCTTT
TRBD2	.	TRBV5-6	TRBJ2-7	CASRGTSGREYEQYF	TGTGCCAGCAGGGGGACTAGCGGGAGGGAATACGAGCAGTACTTC
TRBD1	.	TRBV5-4	TRBJ1-6	CASSPDRASYNSPLHF	TGTGCCAGCAGCCCAGACAGGGCCTCCTATAATTCACCCCTCCACTTT
.	.	TRBV7-2	TRBJ2-7	CASSFFGGPGDEQYF	TGTGCCAGCAGCTTTTTCGGCGGCCCTGGAGACGAGCAGTACTTC
.	.	TRBV5-1	TRBJ2-1	CASSSRMSTGTTKDEQFF	TGCGCCAGCAGCTCGCGAATGTCTACAGGGACAACGAAGGATGAGCAGTTCTTC
.	.	TRBV27	TRBJ2-7	CASSLIGDEQYF	TGTGCCAGCAGTTTAATAGGGGACGAGCAGTACTTC
TRBD2	.	TRBV10-3	TRBJ2-7	CAIMGGRFYEQYF	TGTGCCATCATGGGCGGGAGGTTCTACGAGCAGTACTTC
.	.	TRBV5-4	TRBJ2-7	CASSGEWASEQYF	TGTGCCAGCAGCGGTGAATGGGCGAGCGAGCAGTACTTC
.	.	TRBV4-1	TRBJ2-1	CASSQEGPSAYSYNEQFF	TGCGCCAGCAGCCAAGAAGGGCCTAGCGCGTACTCCTACAATGAGCAGTTCTTC
.	.	TRBV4-2	TRBJ2-1	CASSQGELQGNYNEQFF	TGTGCCAGCAGCCAAGGGGAGCTCCAGGGGAATTACAATGAGCAGTTCTTC
TRBD1	.	TRBV29-1	TRBJ2-7	CSVDRDRDYEQYF	TGCAGCGTTGACCGGGACAGGGATTACGAGCAGTACTTC
TRBD2	.	TRBV10-1	TRBJ2-1	CASSERGLAGANEQFF	TGCGCCAGCAGTGAGCGGGGACTAGCGGGAGCCAATGAGCAGTTCTTC
.	.	TRBV19	TRBJ1-5	CASSIAFSGGKNQPQHF	TGTGCCAGTAGTATAGCATTCTCGGGCGGGAAAAATCAGCCCCAGCATTTT
.	.	TRBV7-7	TRBJ1-1	CASSLHHSQGLNTEAFF	TGTGCTAGCAGCCTCCATCATTCACAGGGACTGAACACTGAAGCTTTCTTT
.	.	TRBV9	TRBJ1-2	CASSVEDSSVIGYTF	TGTGCCAGCAGCGTAGAGGACAGTTCAGTCATCGGCTACACCTTC
.	.	TRBV21-1	TRBJ2-7	CASSKISSYEQYF	TGTGCCAGCAGCAAAATCTCTAGCTACGAGCAGTACTTC
.	.	TRBV27	TRBJ2-6	CASSPGRVGANVLTF	TGTGCCAGCAGTCCGGGGAGAGTGGGGGCCAACGTCCTGACTTTC
.	.	TRBV27	TRBJ2-5	CASNSRGENQETQYF	TGTGCCAGCAACTCCCGAGGAGAAAACCAAGAGACCCAGTACTTC
.	once	TRBV4-1	TRBJ2-3	CASSPLIGADTQYF	TGCGCCAGCAGCCCCCTTATCGGGGCAGATACGCAGTATTTT
.	.	TRBV30	TRBJ2-7	CAWSQRETTYEQYF	TGTGCCTGGAGCCAACGGGAGACCACCTACGAGCAGTACTTC
TRBD1	.	TRBV7-9	TRBJ2-7	CASRGHDRGSYEQYF	TGTGCCAGCAGAGGACATGACAGGGGCTCGTACGAGCAGTACTTC
TRBD2	once	TRBV7-2	TRBJ2-1	CASSLVGLAGYNEQFF	TGTGCCAGCAGCTTAGTGGGACTAGCGGGATACAATGAGCAGTTCTTC
.	.	TRBV21-1	TRBJ2-1	CASSKVSSYNEQFF	TGTGCCAGCAGCAAAGTATCCAGTTACAATGAGCAGTTCTTC
TRBD1	.	TRBV28	TRBJ2-7	CASSQGLGQGTDYEQYF	TGTGCCAGCAGCCAAGGCCTAGGACAGGGGACAGATTACGAGCAGTACTTC